This passage covers 21 T cell receptor beta chains from one sample sequenced in a study of CD8 T cells in Susac syndrome. cDNA came from around 0.54 to 1 ug RNA primed by random hexamers. Each CDR3 protein gets one entry after TCRdb re-called the immunoSEQ multiplex PCR reads with MiXCR. The data hold 170,000 or so distinct CDR3 sequences, with around 95% observed a single time. Material: CD8+ T cells from PBMCs. The receptor set was obtained from a human donor with multiple sclerosis.

This chain links TRBV7-6 with TRBJ2-1; 7 bases fit TRBD2. CDR3 length: 16 amino acids. Germline loops: CDR1 SGHVS, CDR2 FNYEAQ. Trimming removed 5 bases from V and 10 bases from J; junction bases left unmatched: 17. CDR3: CASSSLAGAPPGEQFF. CDR3 in DNA: TGTGCCAGCAGCAGTCTCGCGGGAGCCCCCCCGGGGGAGCAGTTCTTC.

This chain connects TRBV29-1 to TRBJ2-7; 9 bases line up with TRBD2. Germline V gives CDR1 SQVTM, CDR2 ANQGSEA. The CDR3 has 13 residues. V was clipped by 0 bases and J by 9 bases; unmatched bases: 6. The DNA for the CDR3 is TGCAGCGTTGAAGATCTTAGCGGGAGAGGGCAGTACTTC. Its protein is CSVEDLSGRGQYF.

This clonotype is a singleton in its sample. The CDR3 DNA is TGTGCCATCAGTGAGTTTCGTAGCCCTAATCAGCCCCAGCATTTT. Amino acids: CAISEFRSPNQPQHF. The chain couples TRBV10-3 to TRBJ1-5; D is uncertain. The CDR3 has 15 residues. Germline CDR1 reads ENHRY; CDR2 reads SYGVKD. V dropped 1 base and J dropped 4 bases, with 11 bases sitting between them.

The V gene is TRBV24-1, the J gene TRBJ2-3; D is perhaps TRBD1 or TRBD2 (5 bases each). Germline V gene data show CDR1 as KGHDR and CDR2 as SFDVKD. V dropped 8 bases and J dropped 0 bases, with 23 bases sitting between them. This CDR3 spans 18 amino acids. The CDR3 is CATIRTQGASKSTDTQYF. As DNA, the CDR3 is TGTGCCACCATCAGAACGCAGGGAGCCTCCAAGAGCACAGATACGCAGTATTTT.

The chain has TRBV20-1 and TRBJ1-2; 8 bases agree with TRBD1. This CDR3 spans 15 amino acids. The V and J ends lost 3 bases and 4 bases, in that order; junction bases with no gene match: 10. The V gene's germline CDR1 is DFQATT and CDR2 SNEGSKA (reference sequence). CDR3 sequence: CSASVNTGTGYGYTF. As DNA, the CDR3 is TGCAGTGCTAGCGTAAACACCGGGACAGGCTATGGCTACACCTTC.

V usage is TRBV20-1 and J usage is TRBJ2-7; tentative D call: TRBD2 (5 bases). CDR3 size: 11 residues. Germline CDR1 DFQATT, CDR2 SNEGSKA (reference sequence). V dropped 3 bases and J dropped 7 bases, with 10 bases sitting between them. CDR3: CSASDYTEQYF. In DNA, the CDR3 is TGCAGTGCTAGTGACTACACTGAGCAGTACTTC.

This chain uses TRBV21-1 with TRBJ1-5. TRBV21-1 corresponds to a pseudogene. The CDR3 runs 15 residues. For the CDR3, the DNA is TGTGCCAGCAGCAAAGGCAAGACGGAGAATCAGCCCCAGCATTTT. Residues: CASSKGKTENQPQHF.

The rearrangement uses TRBV7-9 and TRBJ2-1; weak D call: TRBD1 (7 bases). This CDR3 region has 16 residues. The ends were cut back, 2 bases at V and 5 bases at J, with 16 bases in the middle. CDR1 is SEHNR and CDR2 is FQNEAQ in the germline V gene (reference sequence). The CDR3 region has the DNA TGTGCCAGCAGCTTACGCCAGGGGGGACCCCACAATGAGCAGTTCTTC. Amino acids: CASSLRQGGPHNEQFF.

This clonotype came up once. This sequence joins TRBV13 and TRBJ1-2; no clear D gene. From germline, CDR1 is PRHDT and CDR2 FYEKMQ (reference sequence). The CDR3 consists of 14 residues. Trimming cost V 0 bases and J 0 bases, with 5 bases left between them. CDR3 amino acids: CASSLGVANYGYTF. CDR3 DNA: TGTGCCAGCAGCTTAGGCGTAGCTAACTATGGCTACACCTTC.

In this sample, this clonotype turned up a few times. V usage is TRBV18 and J usage is TRBJ1-1; TRBD1 agrees at 8 bases. With V trimmed by 3 bases and J by 1 base, 1 base remained unmatched. The CDR3 totals 14 residues. CDR1 is KGHSH, CDR2 LQKENI, per germline. CDR3 in amino acids: CASSPDRANTEAFF. CDR3 in DNA: TGTGCCAGCTCACCGGACAGGGCGAACACTGAAGCTTTCTTT. The full variable domain, rest sourced from reference TRBV18 and TRBJ1-1, is NAGVMQNPRHLVRRRGQEARLRCSPMKGHSHVYWYRQLPEEGLKFMVYLQKENIIDESGMPKERFSAEFPKEGPSILRIQQVVRGDSAAYFCASSPDRANTEAFFGQGTRLTVV.

The rearrangement links TRBV5-6 to TRBJ1-1; D gene uncertain. Trimming removed 0 bases at V and 8 bases at J, with 8 bases between. The CDR3 runs 12 residues. CDR1 is SGHDT, CDR2 YYEEEE, per germline. CDR3 sequence reads: CASSLVLGEAFF. The CDR3 DNA reads TGTGCCAGCAGCTTGGTTCTTGGCGAAGCTTTCTTT.

The V call is TRBV3-1, the J call TRBJ1-1; D may be TRBD1 (5 bases). Germline V CDR1 and CDR2: LGHDT, YNNKEL (reference sequence). V was clipped by 3 bases and J by 7 bases, with 18 bases between them. CDR3 length equals 15 residues. The CDR3 loop reads CASSHSFLRGLEAFF. Here the CDR3 DNA reads TGTGCCAGCAGCCATTCGTTCCTACGGGGCCTTGAAGCTTTCTTT.

This chain joins TRBV20-1 and TRBJ2-4; no reliable D call. Germline V lookup: CDR1 DFQATT, CDR2 SNEGSKA (reference sequence). CDR3 size: 14 residues. The V gene lost 2 bases and the J gene lost 0 bases, with 8 bases spanning the gap. CDR3: CSARLVGAKNIQYF. Here the CDR3 DNA reads TGCAGTGCTAGACTGGTGGGAGCCAAAAACATTCAGTACTTC.

This rearrangement joins TRBV20-1 to TRBJ2-1; D remains unclear. CDR3 length equals 10 residues. The germline V gene encodes CDR1 DFQATT and CDR2 SNEGSKA (reference sequence). The germline V and J ends were trimmed by 3 bases and 12 bases, with 9 bases remaining between them. Here the CDR3 DNA reads TGCAGTGCTAGCAGTATTGGGCAGTTCTTC. Protein: CSASSIGQFF.

CDR3 amino acids: CAISESYRPSYGYTF. The DNA of the CDR3 is TGTGCCATCAGTGAGTCCTACAGGCCGTCGTATGGCTACACCTTC. This chain uses TRBV10-3 with TRBJ1-2, with D perhaps TRBD1 (5 bases). Trimming pared 0 bases from V and 5 bases from J, leaving 13 bases between. Germline-derived CDR1 and CDR2 are ENHRY and SYGVKD. The CDR3 is made up of 15 amino acids.

The sample holds one count of this clonotype. V usage is TRBV28 and J usage is TRBJ1-1, with TRBD1 identical over 8 bases. J was trimmed by 3 bases and V by 6 bases; bases with no gene match: 6. The germline V gene encodes CDR1 MDHEN and CDR2 SYDVKM. The CDR3 contains 14 residues. The CDR3 DNA reads TGTGCCAGCAGCCCCCCGGACAGGGACACTGAAGCTTTCTTT. Its translation is CASSPPDRDTEAFF.

Written as DNA, the CDR3 is TGTGCCAGCAGCAAAGATTATCTGCAGTTCTTC. Translated, it gives CASSKDYLQFF. This chain links TRBV7-2 with TRBJ2-1; D is ambiguous. Deletions cut 5 bases from V and 12 bases from J, with 11 bases between. The length of the CDR3 is 11 residues. Germline V gene data show CDR1 as SGHTA and CDR2 as FQGNSA.

This clonotype was seen a single time. The V and J genes are TRBV20-1 and TRBJ1-4, with a tentative D call TRBD1 (5 bases). The length of the CDR3 is 14 residues. Trimming removed 5 bases at V and 6 bases at J, with 16 bases between. CDR1 is DFQATT and CDR2 is SNEGSKA in the germline V gene (reference sequence). The CDR3 nucleotides are TGCAGTGCTCTCTCGTGGGACGGGTATGAAAAACTGTTTTTT. Its protein product is CSALSWDGYEKLFF.

This rearrangement joins TRBV4-1 to TRBJ2-3; TRBD2 matches 7 bases. The length of the CDR3 is 16 residues. CDR1 MGHRA and CDR2 YSYEKL come from the germline V gene. Losses at the gene ends were 4 bases for V and 2 bases for J; bases not matched to a gene: 9. Written as DNA, the CDR3 is TGCGCCAGCAGCCCGACGGGGGACTACCTCACAGATACGCAGTATTTT. The encoded protein is CASSPTGDYLTDTQYF.

The genes are TRBV5-1 and TRBJ2-3; 9 bases agree with TRBD2. In germline, CDR1 is SGHRS, CDR2 YFSETQ. Unmatched junction bases numbered 2, after V lost 0 bases and J lost 0 bases. The CDR3 spans 16 residues. The CDR3 reads CASSLDLAGSTDTQYF. As DNA, the CDR3 is TGCGCCAGCAGCTTGGATCTAGCGGGGAGCACAGATACGCAGTATTTT.

V and J are TRBV10-2 and TRBJ2-2; D remains unclear. This CDR3 is built from 13 residues. Germline values: CDR1 WSHSY, CDR2 SAAADI. Trimming stripped 6 bases from V and 2 bases from J, with 7 bases between. The CDR3 nucleotides read TGCGCCAGCAGGACCGTAAACACCGGGGAGCTGTTTTTT. Translated, it gives CASRTVNTGELFF.